The source of this T cell receptor beta chain is a study of CD8+CD57+ T cells in acquired aplastic anemia. Sequencing was done on patients that had shown CD8+CD57+ cell expansion by flow cytometry. Genomic DNA was employed as the template in profiling TCR beta VDJ and CDR3. TCRdb re-analysed the reads in MiXCR, keeping a single row per CDR3 protein. The sample lists around 200,000 distinct CDR3 sequences; more than 60% were seen once. This TCR was recovered from a human donor with aplastic anemia. Specimen: sorted CD4+, CD8+, or CD8+CD57+ T cells (not recorded which) from PBMCs.

CDR3 bases: TGCAGTGCTAGACCTACCGGGACAGATACGCAGTATTTT. It specifies CSARPTGTDTQYF. V usage is TRBV20-1 and J usage is TRBJ2-3; D not resolved. Looked up from germline, CDR1 is DFQATT and CDR2 is SNEGSKA (reference sequence). The CDR3 extends over 13 amino acids. V dropped 2 bases and J dropped 3 bases, with 9 bases sitting between them.